This is a list of T cell receptor beta chains from one sample in a study of cytomegalovirus exposure and HLA in healthy donors. TCRdb's copy holds only in-frame clones and misses some; the assay was immunoSEQ multiplex PCR. The data show hundreds of thousands of clones, around 90% seen once. The sample was PBMCs. These receptor sequences come from a woman aged 18-35 years in good health and CMV-seronegative. Each CDR3 is given with its conserved first and last residue. D genes are given only for firm matches. Only some rows state a clone size, as once, few, many or a class for expanded clones.

j_call: TRBJ2-1
d_call: TRBD2
v_call: TRBV13
clone_size: NA
cdr3_nt: TGTGCCAGCCGGAGGACGGGGACTACATACTACAATGAGCAGTTCTTC
cdr3_aa: CASRRTGTTYYNEQFF

j_call: TRBJ2-7
d_call: TRBD1
v_call: TRBV7-9
clone_size: NA
cdr3_nt: TGTGCCAGCAGCATGACAGGGTGGTCCTACGAGCAGTACTTC
cdr3_aa: CASSMTGWSYEQYF

j_call: TRBJ1-6
d_call: NA
v_call: TRBV11-2
clone_size: NA
cdr3_nt: TGTGCCAGCAGCTACACCGGACAGAAGAATTCACCCCTCCACTTT
cdr3_aa: CASSYTGQKNSPLHF

j_call: TRBJ2-1
d_call: NA
v_call: TRBV5-4
clone_size: NA
cdr3_nt: TGTGCCAGCAGCTCCGGAGGGGGCGCTTTAAATGAGCAGTTCTTC
cdr3_aa: CASSSGGGALNEQFF

j_call: TRBJ1-4
d_call: NA
v_call: TRBV27
clone_size: NA
cdr3_nt: TGTGCCAGCGGGACGGGGGGCAGGATTGAAAAACTGTTTTTT
cdr3_aa: CASGTGGRIEKLFF

j_call: TRBJ2-1
d_call: NA
v_call: TRBV9
clone_size: NA
cdr3_nt: TGTGCCAGCGGGGGGGCGTGGAATGAGCAGTTCTTC
cdr3_aa: CASGGAWNEQFF

j_call: TRBJ2-7
d_call: NA
v_call: TRBV19
clone_size: NA
cdr3_nt: TGTGCCAGTAGTATTGGAGACAGAGCTTCCTACGAGCAGTACTTC
cdr3_aa: CASSIGDRASYEQYF

j_call: TRBJ2-1
d_call: NA
v_call: TRBV5-1
clone_size: NA
cdr3_nt: TGCGCCAGCAGCTTAGGGGTTGATGAGCAGTTCTTC
cdr3_aa: CASSLGVDEQFF

j_call: TRBJ1-2
d_call: TRBD1
v_call: TRBV30
clone_size: NA
cdr3_nt: TGTGCCTGGAGTGTACTGGACAGGGGTTCTGGCTACACCTTC
cdr3_aa: CAWSVLDRGSGYTF

j_call: TRBJ1-2
d_call: NA
v_call: TRBV2
clone_size: NA
cdr3_nt: TGTGCCACAGGCGTCAGGGGAGAATTTTGGGGCTACACCTTC
cdr3_aa: CATGVRGEFWGYTF

j_call: TRBJ2-1
d_call: NA
v_call: TRBV12-5
clone_size: NA
cdr3_nt: TGTGCTAGTGGTTCGCCCAGAACTAGTCTAATTATGAATGAGCAGTTCTTC
cdr3_aa: CASGSPRTSLIMNEQFF

j_call: TRBJ1-1
d_call: NA
v_call: TRBV6-5
clone_size: NA
cdr3_nt: TGTGCCAGCAGTTACGGGGGGGTGAACACTGAAGCTTTCTTT
cdr3_aa: CASSYGGVNTEAFF

j_call: TRBJ2-4
d_call: TRBD1
v_call: TRBV5-1
clone_size: NA
cdr3_nt: TGCGCCAGCAGCTTGTCCTCTACAGGGGGCCGTTCGTACTTC
cdr3_aa: CASSLSSTGGRSYF

j_call: TRBJ2-5
d_call: NA
v_call: TRBV10-3
clone_size: once
cdr3_nt: TGTGCCATCCGGAGCGGCCCAGAACAAGAGACCCAGTACTTC
cdr3_aa: CAIRSGPEQETQYF

j_call: TRBJ2-5
d_call: TRBD2
v_call: TRBV2
clone_size: NA
cdr3_nt: TGTGCCAGCAGTACTAGCGGGGGGCAGACCCAGTACTTC
cdr3_aa: CASSTSGGQTQYF